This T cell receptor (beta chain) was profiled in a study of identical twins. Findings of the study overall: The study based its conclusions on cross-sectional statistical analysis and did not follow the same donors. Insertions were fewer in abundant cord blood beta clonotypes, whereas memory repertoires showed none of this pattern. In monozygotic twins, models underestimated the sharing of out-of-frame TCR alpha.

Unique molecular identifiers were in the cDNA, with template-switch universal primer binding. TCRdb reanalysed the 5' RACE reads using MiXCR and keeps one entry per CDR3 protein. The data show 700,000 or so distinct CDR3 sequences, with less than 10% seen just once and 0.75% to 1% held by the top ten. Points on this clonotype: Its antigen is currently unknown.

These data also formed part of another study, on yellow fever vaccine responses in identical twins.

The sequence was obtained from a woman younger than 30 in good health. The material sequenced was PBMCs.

The CDR3 DNA is TGTGCCAGCAGTTCCGAAGGTGTAGAGCAGTTCTTC. This encodes CASSSEGVEQFF. V and J are TRBV27 and TRBJ2-1, with D unclear. Germline V lookup: CDR1 MNHEY, CDR2 SMNVEV (reference sequence). Trimming shortened V by 4 bases and J by 10 bases, and 11 bases separated the two germline ends. This CDR3 is built from 12 residues.